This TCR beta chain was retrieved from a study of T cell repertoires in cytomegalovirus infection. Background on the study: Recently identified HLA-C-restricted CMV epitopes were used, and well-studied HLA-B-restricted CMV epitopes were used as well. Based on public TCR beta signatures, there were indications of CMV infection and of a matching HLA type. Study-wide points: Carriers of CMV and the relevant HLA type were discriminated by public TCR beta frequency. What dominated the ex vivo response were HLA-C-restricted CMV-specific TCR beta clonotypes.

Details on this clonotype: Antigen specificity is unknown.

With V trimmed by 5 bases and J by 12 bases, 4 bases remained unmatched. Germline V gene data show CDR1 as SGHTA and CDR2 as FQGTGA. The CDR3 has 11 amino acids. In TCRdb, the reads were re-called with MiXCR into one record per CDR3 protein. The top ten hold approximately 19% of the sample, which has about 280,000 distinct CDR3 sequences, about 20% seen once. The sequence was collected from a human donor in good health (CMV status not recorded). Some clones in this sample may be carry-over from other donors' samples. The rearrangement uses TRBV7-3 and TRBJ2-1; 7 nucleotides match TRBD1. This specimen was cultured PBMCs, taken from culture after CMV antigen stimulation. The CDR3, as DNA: TGTGCCAGCAGCGCAGGGGGAGCGCAGTTCTTC. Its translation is CASSAGGAQFF.